This T cell receptor (beta chain) was recovered during a study of patients and donors after allogeneic stem cell transplantation. The CDR3 extends over 16 amino acids. The germline CDR1 and CDR2 sequences are DFQATT and SNEGSKA (reference sequence). The V segment lost 2 bases and the J segment 0 bases; nucleotides outside the gene matches: 7. TCRdb processed the RT-PCR reads anew with MiXCR; each CDR3 protein has one entry. This sample has 190,000 or so distinct CDR3 sequences, with 35% to 45% found just once. This clonotype was observed a handful of times. Sequencing was performed on blood, either unsorted or a sorted T cell fraction (not recorded which). This TCR was sampled from a human donor who was either an allogeneic HSCT recipient or a stem cell or donor lymphocyte infusion donor (not recorded which). It is not recorded whose cells these are; they may come from a transplant donor. The chain employs TRBV20-1 and TRBJ1-3; the match to TRBD1 covers 7 bases. Here the CDR3 DNA reads TGCAGTGCTAGAACGACAGGGCCTTTCTCTGGAAACACCATATATTTT. Translation gives CSARTTGPFSGNTIYF.